The 17 T cell receptor beta chains presented below share a single source sample, sequenced in a study of T cell clonotyping in hematopoietic cell transplantation. Measured with immunoSEQ multiplex PCR; TCRdb has only the in-frame clones, and not every one. The sample carries some 7,400 clones, about 86% recorded once. Specimen: PBMCs, collected 100 days after allogeneic stem cell transplant. The receptors were gathered from a male patient in his forties or fifties who had an allogeneic stem cell transplant from a related donor, so the T cells may come from the graft donor. Some clones in this sample may be carry-over from other donors' samples.

This clone has only a few counts. This sequence joins TRBV25-1 and TRBJ1-1, with 8 bases identical to TRBD1. This CDR3 contains 15 residues. V lost 7 bases, J lost 5 bases, and 12 bases stayed unmatched. Per germline, CDR1 MGHDK and CDR2 SYGVNS. CDR3 loop: CASTPVTGGGTEAFF. The CDR3 DNA follows: TGTGCCAGCACCCCTGTAACAGGGGGAGGTACTGAAGCTTTCTTT.

This clone was found a few times. This chain links TRBV5-4 with TRBJ1-2; D remains ambiguous. V gave up 5 bases and J gave up 3 bases, with 11 bases separating them. This CDR3 contains 13 residues. Germline values: CDR1 SGHNT, CDR2 YYREEE (reference sequence). The CDR3 coding sequence is TGTGCCAGCAGTCTCTTGGGAGACTATGGCTACACCTTC. Protein sequence: CASSLLGDYGYTF.

V gene TRBV6-5 combines with J gene TRBJ2-5; D is undetermined. With 5 bases removed from V and 7 bases from J, the gap between germline ends came to 17 bases. Germline V lookup: CDR1 MNHEY, CDR2 SVGAGI. This CDR3 comprises 14 residues. Written as DNA, the CDR3 is TGTGCCAGCAGTGAAGTCGGACCACCGGGGACCCAGTACTTC. It specifies CASSEVGPPGTQYF.

The chain employs TRBV27 and TRBJ1-5; D ambiguous. The CDR3 has 13 amino acids. V was pared by 3 bases and J by 1 base, with 4 bases between. Germline CDR1 is MNHEY and CDR2 is SMNVEV (reference sequence). This CDR3 is CASSLGSNQPQHF. The DNA of the CDR3 is TGTGCCAGCAGTTTGGGCAGCAATCAGCCCCAGCATTTT.

With regard to this clone: At one boundary the junction diverges from the germline segment, which might be a read error. The chain uses TRBV2 and TRBJ1-1, with a possible D match to TRBD1 (6 bases). Per the germline V gene, CDR1 is SNHLY and CDR2 is FYNNEI. The CDR3 spans 11 residues. The CDR3 region is CASPLNREASF. Here the CDR3 DNA reads TGTGCCAGCCCCCTTAACAGGGAAGCTTCCTTT. The variable domain in full, completed from reference TRBV2 and TRBJ1-1, reads EPEVTQTPSHQVTQMGQEVILRCVPISNHLYFYWYRQILGQKVEFLVSFYNNEISEKSEIFDDQFSVERPDGSNFTLKIRSTKLEDSAMYFCASPLNREASFGQGTRLTVV.

This chain links TRBV4-1 with TRBJ1-6; D not certain. Germline CDR1 and CDR2: MGHRA and YSYEKL. This CDR3 comprises 14 residues. Trimming removed 0 bases at V and 9 bases at J, with 9 bases between. The CDR3 here is CASSQEHSSSPLHF. In DNA form, the CDR3 reads TGCGCCAGCAGCCAAGAACACAGTAGTTCACCCCTCCACTTT.

The chain joins TRBV6-6 to TRBJ2-2, with D possibly TRBD2 on 6 matching bases. The germline V gene encodes CDR1 MNHNY and CDR2 SVGAGI (reference sequence). The CDR3 extends over 16 amino acids. The V gene lost 2 bases and the J gene lost 5 bases, with 15 bases spanning the gap. The CDR3 coding sequence is TGTGCCAGCAGTTACGCCTCCGGCGGGGCGACCGGGGAGCTGTTTTTT. Translating it yields CASSYASGGATGELFF.

The chain employs TRBV5-1 and TRBJ2-5; 11 bases are a match to TRBD2. This CDR3 has 16 residues. V was clipped by 3 bases and J by 2 bases; unmatched bases: 6. Germline CDR1 reads SGHRS; CDR2 reads YFSETQ. The CDR3 here is CASSSNVAGGQETQYF. CDR3 nucleotide sequence: TGCGCCAGCAGCTCGAACGTAGCGGGGGGGCAAGAGACCCAGTACTTC.

The CDR3, as DNA: TGTGCCATCGGGCGGGGGGGTGACTCCACCTACGAGCAGTACTTC. Protein: CAIGRGGDSTYEQYF. The chain is built from TRBV10-3 and TRBJ2-7; TRBD2 matches 9 bases. The CDR3 is 15 residues long. Germline V CDR1 and CDR2: ENHRY, SYGVKD. V lost 8 bases to trimming and J lost 2 bases; unmatched junction nucleotides: 10.

This clone has only one observation. The CDR3 coding sequence is TGTGCCAGCAGTTACTCTGGGCGTGAAGCTTTCTTT. Encoded protein: CASSYSGREAFF. The chain combines TRBV6-5 with TRBJ1-1; D unclear. Trimming left V 0 bases short and J 7 bases short, with 6 bases between. Germline loops: CDR1 MNHEY, CDR2 SVGAGI. This CDR3 has 12 amino acids.

The chain employs TRBV11-1 and TRBJ1-6; D ambiguous. V lost 8 bases and J 10 bases, leaving 15 bases between the germline ends. The CDR3 is 13 residues long. In germline, CDR1 is SGHAT, CDR2 FQDESV (reference sequence). Written as DNA, the CDR3 is TGTGCCAGCGGCCCCGGCCCTAACTCACCCCTCCACTTT. It encodes CASGPGPNSPLHF.

The V and J genes are TRBV30 and TRBJ2-3; TRBD2 matches at 7 bases. The CDR3 runs 14 residues. The junction had 7 bases not matched to a gene; V was cut back by 4 bases and J by 3 bases. The germline CDR1 and CDR2 sequences are GTSNPN and SVGIG (reference sequence). CDR3 DNA sequence: TGTGCCTGGACTCGGGGAGGGGAGACAGATACGCAGTATTTT. It is translated as CAWTRGGETDTQYF.

This clone appeared a single time. The rearrangement links TRBV2 to TRBJ1-3; 9 positions agree with TRBD1. The germline CDR1 and CDR2 sequences are SNHLY and FYNNEI. This CDR3 is built from 13 residues. V gave up 10 bases and J gave up 2 bases; unmatched junction bases: 3. For the CDR3, the DNA is TGTGCCACCCGACAGGGGGCTGGAAACACCATATATTTT. Its translation is CATRQGAGNTIYF.

The chain employs TRBV7-9 and TRBJ2-7; D tentatively reads TRBD1 or TRBD2 (6 bases each). CDR1 SEHNR and CDR2 FQNEAQ come from the germline V gene (reference sequence). Trimming shortened V by 9 bases and J by 4 bases, and 25 bases separated the two germline ends. This CDR3 has 16 residues. CDR3 amino acids: CASSARGAYGSYEQYV. CDR3 nucleotides: TGTGCCAGTAGCGCTAGGGGGGCTTATGGATCGTACGAGCAGTACGTC.

CDR3 coding DNA: TGCGCCAGCAGCCCCCCTTTGGGGGGGGGTAACGAGCAGTACTTC. It encodes CASSPPLGGGNEQYF. The chain uses TRBV5-1 and TRBJ2-7, with 7 nucleotides matching TRBD2. Germline V gene data show CDR1 as SGHRS and CDR2 as YFSETQ. The ends lost 4 bases at V and 5 bases at J; junction bases unmatched: 12. The CDR3 length is 15 residues.

This rearrangement joins TRBV4-1 to TRBJ2-7, with D perhaps matching TRBD1 (5 bases). There are 16 residues in the CDR3. V was clipped by 0 bases and J by 3 bases, with 15 bases between them. Germline values: CDR1 MGHRA, CDR2 YSYEKL. The CDR3 DNA follows: TGCGCCAGCAGCCAAGATACCGCGAGTCAGGGCTACGAGCAGTACTTC. Translated, it gives CASSQDTASQGYEQYF.

The count of this clone is one. The CDR3 spells CAWRPGGEKLFF. CDR3 nucleotide sequence: TGTGCCTGGAGACCGGGCGGTGAAAAACTGTTTTTT. The genes are TRBV30 and TRBJ1-4, with no clear D. The V end was cut by 3 bases, the J end by 7 bases, with 9 bases between. The germline V gene encodes CDR1 GTSNPN and CDR2 SVGIG (reference sequence). The CDR3 is 12 residues long.